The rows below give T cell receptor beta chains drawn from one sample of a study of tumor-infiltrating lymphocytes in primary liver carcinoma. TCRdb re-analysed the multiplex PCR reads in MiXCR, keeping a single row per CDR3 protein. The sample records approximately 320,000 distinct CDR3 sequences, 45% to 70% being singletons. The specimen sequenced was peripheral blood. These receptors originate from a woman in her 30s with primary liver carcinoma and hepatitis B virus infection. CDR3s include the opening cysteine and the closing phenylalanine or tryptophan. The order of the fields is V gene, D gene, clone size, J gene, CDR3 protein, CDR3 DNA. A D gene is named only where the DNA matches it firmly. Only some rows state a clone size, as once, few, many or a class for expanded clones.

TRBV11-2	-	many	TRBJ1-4	CASSLGRINEKLFF	TGTGCCAGCAGCTTGGGACGGATTAATGAAAAACTGTTTTTT
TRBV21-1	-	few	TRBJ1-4	CASSTTGGVDDEKLFF	TGTGCCAGCAGCACTACAGGGGGCGTGGATGATGAAAAACTGTTTTTT
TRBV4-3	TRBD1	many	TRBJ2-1	CASSQTPDRAGRNEQFF	TGCGCCAGCAGCCAAACTCCGGACAGGGCAGGGAGAAATGAGCAGTTCTTC
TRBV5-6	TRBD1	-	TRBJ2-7	CASSRRDRVYEQYF	TGTGCCAGCAGCCGAAGGGACAGGGTCTACGAGCAGTACTTC
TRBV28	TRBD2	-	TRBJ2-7	CASSSPRTSVQKVSPREQYF	TGTGCCAGCAGTTCTCCTCGGACTAGCGTACAGAAAGTGTCTCCGCGCGAGCAGTACTTC
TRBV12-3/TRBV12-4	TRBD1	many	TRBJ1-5	CASSTDRGNQPQHF	TGTGCCAGCAGTACGGACAGGGGCAATCAGCCCCAGCATTTT
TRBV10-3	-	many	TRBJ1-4	CAISDRSTNEKLFF	TGTGCCATCAGTGACCGCTCAACTAATGAAAAACTGTTTTTT
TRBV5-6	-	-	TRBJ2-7	CASSLVLDSYEQYF	TGTGCCAGCAGCTTGGTTCTAGACTCCTACGAGCAGTACTTC
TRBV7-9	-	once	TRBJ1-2	CASSSQAYGYTF	TGTGCCAGCAGCTCACAGGCCTATGGCTACACCTTC
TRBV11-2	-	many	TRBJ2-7	CASSFGPGPQTEYF	TGTGCCAGCAGCTTTGGACCGGGACCCCAAACGGAGTACTTC
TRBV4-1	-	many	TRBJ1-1	CASKDAPLRGEAFF	TGCGCCAGTAAGGACGCTCCCCTCCGCGGTGAAGCTTTCTTT
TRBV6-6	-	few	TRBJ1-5	CASTPPGAGLNQPQHF	TGTGCCAGCACCCCGCCAGGGGCAGGACTCAATCAGCCCCAGCATTTT
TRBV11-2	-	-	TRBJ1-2	CASSSQTDSRGGYAF	TGTGCCAGCAGTTCACAAACGGACAGCCGTGGAGGCTACGCCTTC
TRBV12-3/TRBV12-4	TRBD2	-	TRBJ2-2	CASSLKFGVAGPNIGELFF	TGTGCCAGCAGTTTAAAGTTTGGCGTAGCGGGCCCGAACATCGGGGAGCTGTTTTTT
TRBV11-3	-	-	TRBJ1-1	CASSSGARQNAEAFF	TGTGCCAGCTCGAGCGGGGCAAGGCAGAACGCTGAAGCTTTCTTT
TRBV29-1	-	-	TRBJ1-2	CSVETEREGNGYTF	TGCAGCGTTGAGACAGAGAGGGAAGGGAATGGCTACACCTTC